Below are 19 T cell receptor beta chains sequenced from a single sample in a study of T-cell reconstitution after alpha-beta-depleted transplantation in children. As it was prepared, the TCRbeta library received unique molecular identifiers. TCRdb re-analysed the PCR reads in MiXCR, keeping a single row per CDR3 protein. The data hold under 300,000 distinct CDR3 sequences, with approximately 10% observed a single time. The sequences come from peripheral blood, collected 180 days after TCRalphabeta/CD19-depleted stem cell transplant. The receptors shown here come from a male patient aged 2-15 years who had a stem cell transplant for chronic granulomatous disease, so the T cells may come from the graft donor.

This clonotype was seen repeatedly, ten times or more. The chain joins TRBV29-1 to TRBJ2-1; possibly TRBD1 or TRBD2 for D (5 bases each). The V and J ends lost 4 bases and 6 bases respectively, with 19 bases between them. This CDR3 has 15 residues. Germline CDR1 is SQVTM and CDR2 is ANQGSEA. The CDR3 loop reads CSVAPGKGRGNEQFF. In nucleotides, the CDR3 is TGCAGCGTTGCTCCAGGGAAAGGTCGGGGCAATGAGCAGTTCTTC.

This clonotype appeared many times. CDR3 sequence: CASTRDRVDEQYF. In nucleotides, the CDR3 is TGTGCCAGCACCCGGGACAGGGTTGACGAGCAGTACTTC. The gene calls are TRBV12-3 or TRBV12-4 and TRBJ2-7; 9 bases match TRBD1. The junction had 6 bases not matched to a gene; V was cut back by 7 bases and J by 5 bases. The CDR3 length is 13 residues.

The chain links TRBV6-1 to TRBJ2-1; 9 bases agree with TRBD2. J was trimmed by 7 bases and V by 6 bases; bases with no gene match: 7. Per germline, CDR1 MNHNS and CDR2 SASEGT. The CDR3 extends over 14 amino acids. For the CDR3, the DNA is TGTGCCAGCAGGTGGACTAGCGACCTGAATGAGCAGTTCTTC. Translation: CASRWTSDLNEQFF.

This clonotype was seen ten or more times. The chain is built from TRBV29-1 and TRBJ2-3; TRBD2 agrees at 11 bases. The germline V gene has CDR1 SQVTM and CDR2 ANQGSEA. V shed 3 bases and J 4 bases; nucleotides not matched to a gene: 6. The CDR3 is 15 residues long. CDR3 sequence (DNA): TGCAGCGTTGACGTAGCGGGGGGGCATGCAGATACGCAGTATTTT. It codes for CSVDVAGGHADTQYF.

This clonotype appeared many times. The chain uses TRBV7-3 and TRBJ1-3, with D possibly matching TRBD1 (5 bases). The CDR3 has 16 residues. Between the trimmed V and J ends, which lost 5 bases and 1 base, there was a span of 15 bases. Looked up from germline, CDR1 is SGHTA and CDR2 is FQGTGA. The CDR3 bases are TGTGCCAGCAGCCGCTCCCTTCAGGGTTCTGGAAACACCATATATTTT. Protein: CASSRSLQGSGNTIYF.

This clonotype was picked up a small number of times. This sequence joins TRBV2 and TRBJ2-5; TRBD2 matches at 7 bases. V gave up 3 bases and J gave up 1 base; unmatched junction bases: 5. CDR3 size: 15 residues. Germline assignment: CDR1 SNHLY and CDR2 FYNNEI. In nucleotides, the CDR3 is TGTGCCAGCAGTGACAGCGGGACTACCCAAGAGACCCAGTACTTC. Protein: CASSDSGTTQETQYF. The full variable domain, rest sourced from reference TRBV2 and TRBJ2-5, is EPEVTQTPSHQVTQMGQEVILRCVPISNHLYFYWYRQILGQKVEFLVSFYNNEISEKSEIFDDQFSVERPDGSNFTLKIRSTKLEDSAMYFCASSDSGTTQETQYFGPGTRLLVL.

This clonotype was counted ten times or more. The chain recombines TRBV5-1 with TRBJ2-5; unclear D gene. The ends were cut back, 1 base at V and 5 bases at J, with 9 bases in the middle. CDR1 is SGHRS, CDR2 YFSETQ, per germline. The CDR3 spans 13 residues. The chain's CDR3 is CASSLPLRETQYF. In nucleotides, the CDR3 is TGCGCCAGCAGCTTGCCCCTCCGGGAGACCCAGTACTTC.

This clonotype was counted ten times or more. The chain couples TRBV10-1 to TRBJ2-7; D remains unclear. The germline gives CDR1 WNHNN, CDR2 SYGVQD (reference sequence). The CDR3 consists of 15 residues. The V end was cut by 0 bases, the J end by 1 base, with 10 bases between. For the CDR3, the DNA is TGCGCCAGCAGTGAGTCGATTGGCGGATCCTACGAGCAGTACTTC. Translation: CASSESIGGSYEQYF.

This clonotype appeared a few times. This chain joins TRBV7-9 and TRBJ2-1, with D maybe TRBD2 (5 bases). V lost 5 bases, J lost 3 bases, and 17 bases lay in between. The CDR3 extends over 16 amino acids. Germline CDR1 SEHNR, CDR2 FQNEAQ (reference sequence). The CDR3 region has the DNA TGTGCCAGCAGCCCTATACCGGGAAACTACTACAATGAGCAGTTCTTC. Amino acids: CASSPIPGNYYNEQFF. The complete variable domain, with remaining parts taken from reference TRBV7-9 and TRBJ2-1, reads DTGVSQNPRHKITKRGQNVTFRCDPISEHNRLYWYRQTLGQGPEFLTYFQNEAQLEKSRLLSDRFSAERPKGSFSTLEIQRTEQGDSAMYLCASSPIPGNYYNEQFFGPGTRLTVL.

The chain carries TRBV7-9 and TRBJ2-7; no clear D gene. The ends were cut back, 6 bases at V and 12 bases at J, with 24 bases in the middle. The germline V gene encodes CDR1 SEHNR and CDR2 FQNEAQ (reference sequence). CDR3 length equals 14 residues. CDR3 amino acids: CASSLESPLASWYF. The DNA for the CDR3 is TGTGCCAGCAGTCTAGAGTCCCCCCTCGCCTCGTGGTACTTC. The entire variable domain, with the rest obtained from reference TRBV7-9 and TRBJ2-7, is as follows: DTGVSQNPRHKITKRGQNVTFRCDPISEHNRLYWYRQTLGQGPEFLTYFQNEAQLEKSRLLSDRFSAERPKGSFSTLEIQRTEQGDSAMYLCASSLESPLASWYFGPGTRLTVT.

This clonotype was counted ten times or more. This chain links TRBV30 with TRBJ1-1, with 8 bases lining up with TRBD1. This CDR3 spans 14 amino acids. Germline V gives CDR1 GTSNPN, CDR2 SVGIG (reference sequence). V shed 2 bases and J 5 bases; nucleotides not matched to a gene: 7. The chain's CDR3 is CAWSSFTGGTEAFF. In nucleotides, the CDR3 is TGTGCCTGGAGTTCATTCACAGGGGGGACTGAAGCTTTCTTT. The full variable domain, its missing parts supplied by reference TRBV30 and TRBJ1-1, is SQTIHQWPATLVQPVGSPLSLECTVEGTSNPNLYWYRQAAGRGLQLLFYSVGIGQISSEVPQNLSASRPQDRQFILSSKKLLLSDSGFYLCAWSSFTGGTEAFFGQGTRLTVV.

The chain combines TRBV14 with TRBJ2-7, with 9 bases aligning to TRBD1. CDR3 length: 16 residues. The trim removed 4 bases at V and 3 bases at J, leaving 10 bases unmatched. Germline-derived CDR1 and CDR2 are SGHDN and FVKESK. In DNA, the CDR3 is TGTGCCAGCAGCCGATTAGGGGGACAGGGTTTCTACGAGCAGTACTTC. Encoded protein: CASSRLGGQGFYEQYF.

The chain is built from TRBV7-1 and TRBJ2-7; no firm D call. TRBV7-1 carries the ORF label, with uncertain function. V was cut by 3 bases and J by 6 bases, with 12 bases left in between. This CDR3 has 13 amino acids. The CDR3 is CASSSGLGCEQYF. In DNA form, the CDR3 reads TGTGCCAGCAGCTCCGGGCTGGGCTGCGAGCAGTACTTC.

This clonotype was picked up many times. This chain uses TRBV6-5 with TRBJ2-1; D ambiguous. This CDR3 is built from 17 residues. The germline V gene has CDR1 MNHEY and CDR2 SVGAGI. Deletions cut 2 bases from V and 6 bases from J, with 20 bases between. The CDR3 sequence: CASSYATRGPLVNEQFF. CDR3 coding DNA: TGTGCCAGCAGTTACGCTACCCGAGGCCCGTTGGTCAATGAGCAGTTCTTC.

There are many counts of this clonotype. In DNA form, the CDR3 reads TGTGCCAGCAGTTTCCAATGGGGGAGGGACACCGGGGAGCTGTTTTTT. This codes for CASSFQWGRDTGELFF. The rearrangement joins TRBV12-3 or TRBV12-4 to TRBJ2-2; 7 bases align to TRBD2. CDR3 length equals 16 residues. V lost 3 bases to trimming and J lost 3 bases; unmatched junction nucleotides: 7.

This clonotype was observed many times. This chain joins TRBV5-4 and TRBJ2-5, with 7 nucleotides matching TRBD1. V lost 4 bases and J lost 1; bases outside the gene matches: 4. This CDR3 contains 14 residues. Germline values: CDR1 SGHNT, CDR2 YYREEE (reference sequence). CDR3 protein: CASSPTGTQETQYF. Written as DNA, the CDR3 is TGTGCCAGCAGCCCGACAGGGACCCAAGAGACCCAGTACTTC.

This clonotype came up many times. The V call is TRBV29-1, the J call TRBJ2-3; TRBD2 matches at 11 bases. V shed 0 bases, J shed 5 bases, and the junction held 7 bases outside the gene matches. Germline-derived CDR1 and CDR2 are SQVTM and ANQGSEA. The CDR3 is 16 amino acids. CDR3 amino acids: CSVEDLVTSGRDTQYF. The CDR3 DNA sequence: TGCAGCGTTGAAGATCTTGTAACTAGCGGGAGAGATACGCAGTATTTT.

To note about this clonotype: Given a much more abundant clone one base away, this may be a read error. The J gene is TRBJ2-5, the V gene TRBV12-3 or TRBV12-4; D remains unclear. This CDR3 has 13 amino acids. With 7 bases removed from V and 5 bases from J, the gap between germline ends came to 14 bases. CDR3 loop: CASNVDQAETQYF. As DNA, the CDR3 is TGTGCCAGCAATGTGGACCAGGCGGAGACCCAGTACTTC.

This clonotype has at least ten counts. The V call is TRBV5-1, the J call TRBJ2-1; tentative D call: TRBD2 (6 bases). Trimming cost V 5 bases and J 2 bases, with 8 bases left between them. In germline, CDR1 is SGHRS, CDR2 YFSETQ. The CDR3 runs to 13 residues. CDR3 DNA: TGCGCCAGCAGACCTAGCGCCTACAATGAGCAGTTCTTC. The encoded protein is CASRPSAYNEQFF. Filled out from reference TRBV5-1 and TRBJ2-1, the complete variable domain reads KAGVTQTPRYLIKTRGQQVTLSCSPISGHRSVSWYQQTPGQGLQFLFEYFSETQRNKGNFPGRFSGRQFSNSRSEMNVSTLELGDSALYLCASRPSAYNEQFFGPGTRLTVL.